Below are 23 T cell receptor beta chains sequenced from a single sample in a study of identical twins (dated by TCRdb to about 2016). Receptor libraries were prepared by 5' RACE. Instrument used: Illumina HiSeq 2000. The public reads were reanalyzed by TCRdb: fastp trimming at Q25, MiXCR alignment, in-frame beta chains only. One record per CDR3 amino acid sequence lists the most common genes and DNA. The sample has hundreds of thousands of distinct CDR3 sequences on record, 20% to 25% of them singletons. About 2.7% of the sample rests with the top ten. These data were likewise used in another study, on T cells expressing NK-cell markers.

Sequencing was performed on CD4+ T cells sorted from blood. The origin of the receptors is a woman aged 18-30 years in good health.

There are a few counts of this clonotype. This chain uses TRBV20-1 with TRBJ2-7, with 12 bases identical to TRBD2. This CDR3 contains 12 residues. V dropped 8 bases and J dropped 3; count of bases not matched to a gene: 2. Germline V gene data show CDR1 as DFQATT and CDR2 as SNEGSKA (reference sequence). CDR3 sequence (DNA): TGCAGTCTGACTAGCGGGGGCTACGAGCAGTACTTC. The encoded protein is CSLTSGGYEQYF.

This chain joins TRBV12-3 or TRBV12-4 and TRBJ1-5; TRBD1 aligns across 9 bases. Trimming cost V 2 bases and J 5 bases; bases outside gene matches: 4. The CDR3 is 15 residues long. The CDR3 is CASSLIGTGYQPQHF. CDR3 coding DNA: TGTGCCAGCAGTTTAATAGGGACAGGGTATCAGCCCCAGCATTTT.

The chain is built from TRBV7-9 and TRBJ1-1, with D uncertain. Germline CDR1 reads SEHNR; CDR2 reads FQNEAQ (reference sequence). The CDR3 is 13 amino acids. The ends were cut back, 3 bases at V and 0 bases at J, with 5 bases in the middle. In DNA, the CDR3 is TGTGCCAGCAGCTTTACCATGAACACTGAAGCTTTCTTT. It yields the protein CASSFTMNTEAFF. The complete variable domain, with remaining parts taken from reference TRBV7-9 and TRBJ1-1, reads DTGVSQNPRHKITKRGQNVTFRCDPISEHNRLYWYRQTLGQGPEFLTYFQNEAQLEKSRLLSDRFSAERPKGSFSTLEIQRTEQGDSAMYLCASSFTMNTEAFFGQGTRLTVV.

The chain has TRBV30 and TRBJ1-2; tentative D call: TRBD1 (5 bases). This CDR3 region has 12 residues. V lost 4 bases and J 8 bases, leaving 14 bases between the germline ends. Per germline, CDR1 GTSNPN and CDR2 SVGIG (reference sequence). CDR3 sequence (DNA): TGTGCCTGGACCCGGGGGGTCGTGGGCTACACCTTC. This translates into CAWTRGVVGYTF.

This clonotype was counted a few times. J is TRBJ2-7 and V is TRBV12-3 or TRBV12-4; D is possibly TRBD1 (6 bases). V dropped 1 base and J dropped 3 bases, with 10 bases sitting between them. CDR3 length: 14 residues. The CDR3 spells CASSLEGGRYEQYF. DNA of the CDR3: TGTGCCAGCAGTTTAGAAGGGGGTCGCTACGAGCAGTACTTC.

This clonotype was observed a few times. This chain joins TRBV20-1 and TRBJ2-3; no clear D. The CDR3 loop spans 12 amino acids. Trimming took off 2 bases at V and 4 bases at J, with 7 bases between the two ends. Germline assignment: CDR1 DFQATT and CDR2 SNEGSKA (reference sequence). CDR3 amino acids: CSARRPPDTQYF. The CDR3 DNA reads TGCAGTGCTAGAAGGCCCCCAGATACGCAGTATTTT.

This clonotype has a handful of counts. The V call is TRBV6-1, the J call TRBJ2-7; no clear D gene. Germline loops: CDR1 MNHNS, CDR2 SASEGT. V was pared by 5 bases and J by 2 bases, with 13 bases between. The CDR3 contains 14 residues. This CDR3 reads CASSNNPQPYEQYF. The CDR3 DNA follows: TGTGCCAGCAGTAATAACCCCCAACCCTACGAGCAGTACTTC.

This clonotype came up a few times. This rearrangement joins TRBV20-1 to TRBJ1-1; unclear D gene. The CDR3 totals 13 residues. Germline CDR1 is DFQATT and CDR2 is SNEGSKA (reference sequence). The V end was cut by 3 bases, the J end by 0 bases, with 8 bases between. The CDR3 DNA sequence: TGCAGTGCTAGCCCGACCCTGAACACTGAAGCTTTCTTT. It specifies CSASPTLNTEAFF.

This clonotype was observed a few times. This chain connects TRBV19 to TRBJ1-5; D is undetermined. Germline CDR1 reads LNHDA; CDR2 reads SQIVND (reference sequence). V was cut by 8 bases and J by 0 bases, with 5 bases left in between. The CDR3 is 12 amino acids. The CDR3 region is CASGYSNQPQHF. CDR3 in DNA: TGTGCCAGTGGGTATAGCAATCAGCCCCAGCATTTT.

The CDR3 spells CASSYGRAATYEQYF. Written as DNA, the CDR3 is TGTGCCAGCAGTTACGGCAGGGCGGCTACCTACGAGCAGTACTTC. V usage is TRBV6-5 and J usage is TRBJ2-7; tentative D call: TRBD1 (5 bases). The CDR3 consists of 15 residues. Germline assignment: CDR1 MNHEY and CDR2 SVGAGI. The V and J ends lost 2 bases and 2 bases respectively, with 13 bases between them.

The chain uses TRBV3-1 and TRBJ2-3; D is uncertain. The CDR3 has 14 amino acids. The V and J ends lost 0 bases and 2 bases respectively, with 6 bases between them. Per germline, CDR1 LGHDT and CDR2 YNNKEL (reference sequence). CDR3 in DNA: TGTGCCAGCAGCCAAGATCCTACCACAGATACGCAGTATTTT. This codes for CASSQDPTTDTQYF.

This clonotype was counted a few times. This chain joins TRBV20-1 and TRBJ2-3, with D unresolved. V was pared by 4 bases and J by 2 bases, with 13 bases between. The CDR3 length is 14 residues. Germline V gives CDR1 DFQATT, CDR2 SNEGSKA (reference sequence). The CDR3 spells CSATETRLTDTQYF. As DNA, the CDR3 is TGCAGTGCTACCGAGACGCGACTCACAGATACGCAGTATTTT.

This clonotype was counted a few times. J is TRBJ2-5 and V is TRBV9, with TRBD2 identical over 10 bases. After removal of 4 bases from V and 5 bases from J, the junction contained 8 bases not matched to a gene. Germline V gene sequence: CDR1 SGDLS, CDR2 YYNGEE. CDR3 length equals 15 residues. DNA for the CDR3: TGTGCCAGCAGCCCCCTACTAGCGGGGTTGGAGACCCAGTACTTC. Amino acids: CASSPLLAGLETQYF.

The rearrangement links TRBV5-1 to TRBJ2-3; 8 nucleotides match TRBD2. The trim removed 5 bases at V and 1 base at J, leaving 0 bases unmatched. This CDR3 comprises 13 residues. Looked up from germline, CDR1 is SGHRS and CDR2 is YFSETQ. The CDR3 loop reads CASRTSGTDTQYF. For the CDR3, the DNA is TGCGCCAGCAGGACTAGCGGCACAGATACGCAGTATTTT.

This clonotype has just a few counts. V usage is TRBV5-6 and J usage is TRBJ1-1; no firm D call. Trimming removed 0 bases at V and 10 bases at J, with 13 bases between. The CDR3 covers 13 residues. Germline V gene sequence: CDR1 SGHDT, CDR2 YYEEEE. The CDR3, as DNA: TGTGCCAGCAGCTTGGCTAGAGGCTGGCGAGCTTTCTTT. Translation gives CASSLARGWRAFF.

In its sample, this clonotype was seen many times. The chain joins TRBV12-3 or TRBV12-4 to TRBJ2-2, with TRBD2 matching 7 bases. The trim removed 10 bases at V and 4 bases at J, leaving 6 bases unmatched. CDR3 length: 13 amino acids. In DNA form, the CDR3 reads TGTGCCACCTCGAGCGGGACCACCGGGGAGCTGTTTTTT. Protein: CATSSGTTGELFF.

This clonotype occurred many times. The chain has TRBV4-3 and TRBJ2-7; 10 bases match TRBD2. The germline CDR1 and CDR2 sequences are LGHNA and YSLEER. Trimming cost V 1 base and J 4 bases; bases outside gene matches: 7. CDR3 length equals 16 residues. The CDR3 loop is CASSQGPTSGIYEQYF. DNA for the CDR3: TGCGCCAGCAGCCAAGGGCCTACTAGCGGGATTTACGAGCAGTACTTC.

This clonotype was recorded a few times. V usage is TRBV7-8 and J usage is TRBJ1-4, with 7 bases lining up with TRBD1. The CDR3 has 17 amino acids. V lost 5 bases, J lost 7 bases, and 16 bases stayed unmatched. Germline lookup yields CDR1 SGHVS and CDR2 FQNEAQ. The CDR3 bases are TGTGCCAGCAGCCTCGACAGGGCTCCGAGGCTGGCTGAAAAACTGTTTTTT. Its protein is CASSLDRAPRLAEKLFF.

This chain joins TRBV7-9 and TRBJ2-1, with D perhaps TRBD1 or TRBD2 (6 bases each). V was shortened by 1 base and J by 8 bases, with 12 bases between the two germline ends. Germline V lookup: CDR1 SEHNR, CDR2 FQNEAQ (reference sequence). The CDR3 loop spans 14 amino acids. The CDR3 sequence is CASSLGQGRHEQFF. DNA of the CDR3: TGTGCCAGCAGCTTAGGGCAGGGGAGGCATGAGCAGTTCTTC.

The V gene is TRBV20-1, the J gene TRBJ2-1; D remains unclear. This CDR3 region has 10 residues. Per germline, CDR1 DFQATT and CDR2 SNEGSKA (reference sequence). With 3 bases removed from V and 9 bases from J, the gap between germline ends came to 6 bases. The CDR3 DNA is TGCAGTGCTAGTGGCGGTGAGCAGTTCTTC. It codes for CSASGGEQFF.

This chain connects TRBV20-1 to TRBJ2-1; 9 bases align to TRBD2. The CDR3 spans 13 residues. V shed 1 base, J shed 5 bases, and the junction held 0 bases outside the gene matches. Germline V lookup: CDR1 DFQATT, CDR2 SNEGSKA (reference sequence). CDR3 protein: CSARGLADNEQFF. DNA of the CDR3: TGCAGTGCTAGAGGACTAGCGGACAATGAGCAGTTCTTC.

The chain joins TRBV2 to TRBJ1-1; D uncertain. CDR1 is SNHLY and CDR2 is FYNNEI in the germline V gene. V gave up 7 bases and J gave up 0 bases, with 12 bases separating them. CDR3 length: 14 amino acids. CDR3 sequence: CASMPDTMNTEAFF. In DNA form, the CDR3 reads TGTGCCAGCATGCCCGATACCATGAACACTGAAGCTTTCTTT.

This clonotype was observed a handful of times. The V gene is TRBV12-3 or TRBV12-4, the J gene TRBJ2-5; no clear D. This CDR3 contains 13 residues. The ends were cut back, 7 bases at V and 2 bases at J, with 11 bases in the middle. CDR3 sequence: CASTSRRQETQYF. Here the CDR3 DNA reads TGTGCCAGCACCTCAAGAAGACAAGAGACCCAGTACTTC.